The 10 T cell receptor beta chains presented below share a single source sample, sequenced in a study of cytomegalovirus exposure and HLA in healthy donors. PCR used 60 Vbeta primers and 13 Jbeta primers. The data were produced by immunoSEQ multiplex PCR, yet TCRdb's version contains in-frame clones alone and is incomplete. The sample has some 180,000 clones; 70% to 90% are singletons. The sample consisted of PBMCs. Receptors originate from a man aged 25-45 years in good health and CMV-seropositive.

V gene TRBV15 combines with J gene TRBJ2-7; 10 nucleotides align to TRBD2. Germline V lookup: CDR1 LNHNV, CDR2 YYDKDF (reference sequence). This CDR3 is built from 17 residues. J lost 3 bases, V lost 3 bases, and 11 bases had no gene match. CDR3 sequence (DNA): TGTGCCACCAGCAGGGAAGCACTAGCGGGAAACCACTACGAGCAGTACTTC. This translates into CATSREALAGNHYEQYF.

Turning to this clone: One junction end disagrees with the germline gene, perhaps due to a read error. This chain connects TRBV7-7 to TRBJ2-1; TRBD2 agrees at 15 bases. Germline loops: CDR1 SSHAT, CDR2 FNYEAQ (reference sequence). The CDR3 sequence is 16 residues long. The CDR3 reads CASSSGLAGGGDEQFF. CDR3 nucleotides: TGTGCTAGCAGCTCGGGACTAGCGGGAGGCGGGGATGAGCAGTTCTTC.

This sequence joins TRBV4-1 and TRBJ1-1; the D gene is possibly TRBD1 (6 bases). V gave up 1 base and J gave up 0 bases, with 12 bases separating them. The V gene's germline CDR1 is MGHRA and CDR2 YSYEKL. There are 16 residues in the CDR3. CDR3 DNA: TGCGCCAGCAGCCAAGGGGCGGACAGCATGAACACTGAAGCTTTCTTT. It encodes CASSQGADSMNTEAFF.

For this clone: Other DNA sequences in this specimen translate into the identical CDR3. The chain employs TRBV9 and TRBJ2-1; 7 nucleotides agree with TRBD1. The CDR3 consists of 15 residues. J gave up 4 bases and V 4 bases, and 8 bases lay outside the gene matches. Germline V gives CDR1 SGDLS, CDR2 YYNGEE. The CDR3 DNA reads TGTGCCAGCAGCTTATCCGGGACAGCTTACAATGAGCAGTTCTTC. This sequence encodes CASSLSGTAYNEQFF. Full variable domain (rest looked up from reference TRBV9 and TRBJ2-1): DSGVTQTPKHLITATGQRVTLRCSPRSGDLSVYWYQQSLDQGLQFLIQYYNGEERAKGNILERFSAQQFPDLHSELNLSSLELGDSALYFCASSLSGTAYNEQFFGPGTRLTVL.

The sample holds one count of this clone. The V and J genes are TRBV10-2 and TRBJ2-7; 7 bases are shared with TRBD2. This CDR3 spans 14 amino acids. The germline V gene has CDR1 WSHSY and CDR2 SAAADI. Trimming removed 6 bases from V and 3 bases from J; junction bases left unmatched: 8. CDR3: CASRRDAGDYEQYF. CDR3 nucleotides: TGCGCCAGCAGGCGAGACGCGGGAGACTACGAGCAGTACTTC.

J is TRBJ2-7 and V is TRBV5-1, with a possible D match to TRBD1 (6 bases). The V gene lost 0 bases and the J gene lost 1 base, with 17 bases spanning the gap. Germline CDR1 is SGHRS and CDR2 is YFSETQ. This CDR3 has 17 amino acids. For the CDR3, the DNA is TGCGCCAGCAGCTTGGCAACTACAGGGCCCCAATCCTACGAGCAGTACTTC. Translation: CASSLATTGPQSYEQYF.

The CDR3 protein is CASSPGLGDNEQFF. Here the CDR3 DNA reads TGTGCCAGCAGCCCCGGACTAGGGGACAATGAGCAGTTCTTC. The gene calls are TRBV5-4 and TRBJ2-1, with 7 bases fitting TRBD2. Trimming removed 4 bases from V and 5 bases from J; junction bases left unmatched: 6. This CDR3 has 14 residues. The germline CDR1 and CDR2 sequences are SGHNT and YYREEE (reference sequence).

This chain joins TRBV2 and TRBJ2-3; 7 bases align to TRBD2. CDR1 is SNHLY, CDR2 FYNNEI, per germline. The V and J ends lost 5 bases and 1 base, in that order; junction bases with no gene match: 3. The length of the CDR3 is 14 residues. CDR3: CASSFTSGTDTQYF. The CDR3 DNA sequence: TGTGCCAGCAGTTTCACTAGCGGCACAGATACGCAGTATTTT.

This chain joins TRBV4-1 and TRBJ2-1; TRBD2 matches at 14 bases. Germline trimming cut 5 bases from V and 6 bases from J; bases unmatched to any gene: 24. The length of the CDR3 is 22 residues. From germline, CDR1 is MGHRA and CDR2 YSYEKL. CDR3 amino acids: CASSKGRHMGLAGESGSNEQFF. CDR3 DNA sequence: TGCGCCAGCAGCAAGGGACGACACATGGGACTAGCGGGAGAAAGTGGCAGCAATGAGCAGTTCTTC.

The chain is built from TRBV19 and TRBJ2-2, with TRBD2 as a possible D gene (5 bases). This CDR3 region has 18 residues. Trimming pared 5 bases from V and 0 bases from J, leaving 19 bases between. The germline V gene has CDR1 LNHDA and CDR2 SQIVND (reference sequence). Written as DNA, the CDR3 is TGTGCCAGTAGTCCGACCTCCTCCGGGGATCCGAACACCGGGGAGCTGTTTTTT. This sequence encodes CASSPTSSGDPNTGELFF.